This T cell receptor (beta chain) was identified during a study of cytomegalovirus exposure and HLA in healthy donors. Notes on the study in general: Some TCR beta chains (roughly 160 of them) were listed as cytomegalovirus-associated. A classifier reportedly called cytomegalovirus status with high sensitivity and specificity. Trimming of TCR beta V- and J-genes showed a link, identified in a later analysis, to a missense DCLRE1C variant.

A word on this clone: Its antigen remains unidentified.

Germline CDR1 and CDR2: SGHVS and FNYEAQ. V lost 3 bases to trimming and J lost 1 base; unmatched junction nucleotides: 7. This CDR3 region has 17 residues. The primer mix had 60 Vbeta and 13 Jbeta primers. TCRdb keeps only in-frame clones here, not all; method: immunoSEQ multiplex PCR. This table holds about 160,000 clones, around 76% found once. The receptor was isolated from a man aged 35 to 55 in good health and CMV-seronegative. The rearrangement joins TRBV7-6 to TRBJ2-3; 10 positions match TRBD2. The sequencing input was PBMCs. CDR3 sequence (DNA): TGTGCCAGCAGCTTCTCCGGACTAGCGGCCCGCACAGATACGCAGTATTTT. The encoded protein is CASSFSGLAARTDTQYF.